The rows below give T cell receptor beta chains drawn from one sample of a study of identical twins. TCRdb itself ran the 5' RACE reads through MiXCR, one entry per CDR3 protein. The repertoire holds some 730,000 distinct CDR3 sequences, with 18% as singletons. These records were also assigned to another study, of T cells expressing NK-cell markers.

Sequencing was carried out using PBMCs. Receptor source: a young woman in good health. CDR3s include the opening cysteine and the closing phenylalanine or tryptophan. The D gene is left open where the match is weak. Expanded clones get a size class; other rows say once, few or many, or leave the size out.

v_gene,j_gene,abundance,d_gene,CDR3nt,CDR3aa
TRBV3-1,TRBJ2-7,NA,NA,TGTGCCAGCAGCCAAGTTGGCGGGAAGTTCCACGAGCAGTACTTC,CASSQVGGKFHEQYF
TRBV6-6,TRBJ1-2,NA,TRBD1,TGTGCCAGCAGCAGGGACAGAATAAATGGCTACACCTTC,CASSRDRINGYTF
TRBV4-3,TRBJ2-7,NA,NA,TGCGCCAGCAGCCAAGACTCCGGGACAAAACGTCCCGAGCAGTACTTC,CASSQDSGTKRPEQYF
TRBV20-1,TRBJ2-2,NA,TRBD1,TGCAGTGCCACCTCGGGACAGACGAACACCGGGGAGCTGTTTTTT,CSATSGQTNTGELFF
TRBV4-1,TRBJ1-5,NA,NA,TGCGCCAGCAGCCTTAACGGGGCCGAGGGTCAGCCCCAGCATTTT,CASSLNGAEGQPQHF
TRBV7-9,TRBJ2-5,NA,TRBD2,TGTGCCAGCAGCTTAGCGCGGCTAGCGGTTGGAGGAGAGACCCAGTACTTC,CASSLARLAVGGETQYF
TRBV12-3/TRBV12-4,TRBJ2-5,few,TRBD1,TGTGCCAGCAGTTCCCAGACAGGGGGCCCCCAAGAGACCCAGTACTTC,CASSSQTGGPQETQYF
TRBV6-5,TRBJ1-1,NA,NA,TGTGCCAGTGGGTTGGGCACTGAAGCTTTCTTT,CASGLGTEAFF
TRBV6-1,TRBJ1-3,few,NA,TGTGCCAGCAGCCACGGTGGTCTGCTCTCTGGAAACACCATATATTTT,CASSHGGLLSGNTIYF
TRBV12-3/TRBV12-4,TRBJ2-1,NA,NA,TGTGCCAGCAGTTTCGTCGATGAGCAGTTCTTC,CASSFVDEQFF